A selection of T cell receptor beta chains follows, all from one sample in a study of long-term antiretroviral therapy in people with HIV. Sequenced by immunoSEQ multiplex PCR; TCRdb stores in-frame clones only, minus some. Seen here are under 45,000 clones, less than 90% observed once, and the top ten hold under 6.5%. The sample here was unsorted PBMCs, taken 1 year after starting antiretroviral therapy. Every receptor here comes from a man aged 18 to 30 with HIV. The CDR3 runs from the conserved cysteine through the conserved F or W. D genes are given only for firm matches. The size entry is marked missing in some rows and otherwise reads once, few, many or a size class.

cdr3_aa clone_size v_call d_call
CASGSGIEAFF few TRBV7-9 .
CASSPGGSNQPQHF . TRBV5-6 .
CASSPPSTEAFF . TRBV6-5 .
CSVGGDREFSEAFF . TRBV29-1 TRBD1
CASSQDAGANVLTF . TRBV4-1 .
CASSIDRLAGANEQFF . TRBV19 TRBD2
CASIHLGEDYGYTF once TRBV5-5 .
CASSLDSNTEAFF . TRBV6-5 .
CASSLERGGQETQYF once TRBV7-8 TRBD2
CASSPRKTGDNQPQHF . TRBV18 TRBD1
CASSPTGNEQFF . TRBV27 .
CASSTSTGQGLGNEQFF . TRBV5-1 TRBD1
CASSLTGAGRRNEQFF . TRBV7-3 .
CASSLGGTGYEQYF . TRBV11-2 .
CASSSPRWRGREADTQYF . TRBV27 TRBD2
CASSLTSEDTQYF . TRBV7-9 .
CASSAGGRLKATEAFF . TRBV9 .
CASSLDDGIKLTQYF . TRBV7-2 .
CAIRGGSNYGYTF . TRBV10-3 .
CASSLSELPGSYNEQFF once TRBV27 .
CASSLSTSDEQYF . TRBV19 TRBD2
CASSFGPLRNTGELFF . TRBV5-1 .
CASSTSDLSSDEQYF . TRBV7-8 .
CASSDSGFRSDTQYF . TRBV6-4 .
CASSEFGAGNEKLFF . TRBV25-1 .
CASSEAGTAYSNQPQHF few TRBV6-1 TRBD1
CASSPDEYEQYF . TRBV28 .
CASSARRFLVQHF few TRBV2 .
CASSLGTGGYEQYF . TRBV5-1 TRBD1
CASSLVKNTGELFF . TRBV7-9 .
CASSYSENSPLHF . TRBV6-5 .
CASSPLDRARNYGYTF . TRBV4-1 TRBD1
CAISGNPNTEAFF . TRBV10-3 .
CASSLTPRGTDTQYF . TRBV28 .
CASSLGWTGPQGAFF . TRBV5-6 TRBD1
CASSPAGTGELFF . TRBV7-9 .
CASRGQGSSGANVLTF . TRBV10-2 TRBD1
CASSYSLQGQNTEAFF . TRBV6-5 .
CASSSAGEGYEQYF . TRBV27 TRBD2
CASSFSMTGSYEQYF . TRBV27 .
CASSPLKSAQPQHF . TRBV18 .
CASSQGPPHSYEQYF . TRBV14 .
CASSLGDSKPYEQYF . TRBV27 .
CASSLRGQGYANTEAFF . TRBV27 TRBD1
CASSARQGGTEAFF . TRBV9 TRBD1
CAISEGERPNYGYTF . TRBV10-3 .
CASSPTSGGQGEQFF . TRBV4-1 TRBD2
CASSTGSSPLHF . TRBV6-5 .
CASSFETSTDTQYF once TRBV27 .
CASSPLYGETQYF . TRBV4-1 .
CASSIGAGGLGYNEQFF . TRBV19 TRBD2
CASSWLDSQPYEQYF . TRBV7-2 .
CAISEPWQGTTTDTQYF . TRBV10-3 .
CASSLSETQYF . TRBV5-6 .